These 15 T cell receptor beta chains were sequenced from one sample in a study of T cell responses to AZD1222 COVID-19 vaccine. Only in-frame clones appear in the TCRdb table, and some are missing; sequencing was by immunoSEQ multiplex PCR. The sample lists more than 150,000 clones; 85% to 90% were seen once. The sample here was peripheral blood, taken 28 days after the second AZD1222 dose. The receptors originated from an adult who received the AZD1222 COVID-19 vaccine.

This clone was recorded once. CDR3 region: CAWSGQSNQPQHF. CDR3 DNA sequence: TGTGCCTGGAGCGGCCAGAGCAATCAGCCCCAGCATTTT. The V gene is TRBV30, the J gene TRBJ1-5; D is ambiguous. CDR3 length: 13 residues. CDR1 and CDR2 from the germline V gene are GTSNPN and SVGIG (reference sequence). V was shortened by 3 bases and J by 1 base, with 7 bases between the two germline ends.

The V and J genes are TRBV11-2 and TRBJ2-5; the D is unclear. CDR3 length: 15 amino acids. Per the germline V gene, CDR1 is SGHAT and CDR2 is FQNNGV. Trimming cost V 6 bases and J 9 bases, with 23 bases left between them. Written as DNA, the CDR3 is TGTGCCAGCAGTTCCCTCCTGGGCCTTGCTGGGGCCCAGTACTTC. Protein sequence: CASSSLLGLAGAQYF.

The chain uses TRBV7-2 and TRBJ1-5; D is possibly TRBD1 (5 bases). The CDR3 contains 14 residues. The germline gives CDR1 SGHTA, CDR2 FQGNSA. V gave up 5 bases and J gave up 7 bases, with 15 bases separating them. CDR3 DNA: TGTGCCAGCAGCCTGTTAGGGGAGCAACAGCCCCAGCATTTT. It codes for CASSLLGEQQPQHF.

In DNA, the CDR3 is TGCGCCAGCAGCCAAGAAGGGACCCGGGGGGAGCAGTACTTC. The encoded protein is CASSQEGTRGEQYF. The chain recombines TRBV4-1 with TRBJ2-7, with D tentatively TRBD2 (6 bases). Per the germline V gene, CDR1 is MGHRA and CDR2 is YSYEKL. This CDR3 spans 14 amino acids. V was shortened by 0 bases and J by 7 bases, with 13 bases between the two germline ends.

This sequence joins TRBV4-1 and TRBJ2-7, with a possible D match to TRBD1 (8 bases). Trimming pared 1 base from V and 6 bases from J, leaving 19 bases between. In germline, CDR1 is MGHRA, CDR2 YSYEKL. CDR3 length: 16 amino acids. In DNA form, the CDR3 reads TGCGCCAGCAGCCAAGTCGGGACAGGCTGGGAGGGCGAGCAGTACTTC. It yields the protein CASSQVGTGWEGEQYF.

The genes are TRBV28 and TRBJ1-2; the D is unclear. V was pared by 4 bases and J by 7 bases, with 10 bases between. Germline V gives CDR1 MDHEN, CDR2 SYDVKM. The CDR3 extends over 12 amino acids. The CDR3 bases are TGTGCCAGCAGTTCCCAACGGGGTGGCTACACCTTC. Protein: CASSSQRGGYTF.

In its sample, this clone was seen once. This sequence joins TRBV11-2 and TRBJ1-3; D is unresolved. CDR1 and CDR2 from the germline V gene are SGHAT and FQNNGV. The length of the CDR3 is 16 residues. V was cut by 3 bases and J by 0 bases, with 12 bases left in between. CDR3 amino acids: CASSLSQAVSGNTIYF. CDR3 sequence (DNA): TGTGCCAGCAGCTTGTCTCAGGCGGTCTCTGGAAACACCATATATTTT.

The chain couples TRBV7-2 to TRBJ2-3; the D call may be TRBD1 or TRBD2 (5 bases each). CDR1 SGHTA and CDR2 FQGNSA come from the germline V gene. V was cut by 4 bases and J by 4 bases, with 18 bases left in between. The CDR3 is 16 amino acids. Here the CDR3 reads CASSSGTKGPPDTQYF. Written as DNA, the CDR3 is TGTGCCAGCAGCTCGGGGACCAAGGGGCCCCCAGATACGCAGTATTTT.

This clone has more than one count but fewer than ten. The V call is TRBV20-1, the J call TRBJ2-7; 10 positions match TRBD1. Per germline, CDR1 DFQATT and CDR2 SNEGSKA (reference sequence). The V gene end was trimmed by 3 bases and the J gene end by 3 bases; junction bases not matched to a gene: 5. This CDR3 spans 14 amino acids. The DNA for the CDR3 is TGCAGTGCTAGTTGGGACAGGGGTTTCTACGAGCAGTACTTC. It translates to CSASWDRGFYEQYF.

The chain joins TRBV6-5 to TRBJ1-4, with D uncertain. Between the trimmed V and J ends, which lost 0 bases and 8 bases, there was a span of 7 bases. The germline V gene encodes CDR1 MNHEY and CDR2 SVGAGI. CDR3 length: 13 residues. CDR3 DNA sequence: TGTGCCAGCAGTTACTCCGGGTGGGAAAAACTGTTTTTT. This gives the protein CASSYSGWEKLFF.

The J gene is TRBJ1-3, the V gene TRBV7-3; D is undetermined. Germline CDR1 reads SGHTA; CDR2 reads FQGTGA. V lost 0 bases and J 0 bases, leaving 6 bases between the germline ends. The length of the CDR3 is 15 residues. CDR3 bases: TGTGCCAGCAGCTTAACGATTCCCTCTGGAAACACCATATATTTT. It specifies CASSLTIPSGNTIYF.

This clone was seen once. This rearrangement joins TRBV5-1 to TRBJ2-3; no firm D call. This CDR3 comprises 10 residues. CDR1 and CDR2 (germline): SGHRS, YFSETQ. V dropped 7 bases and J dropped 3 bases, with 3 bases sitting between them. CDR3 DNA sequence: TGCGCCAGCGGTACAGATACGCAGTATTTT. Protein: CASGTDTQYF.

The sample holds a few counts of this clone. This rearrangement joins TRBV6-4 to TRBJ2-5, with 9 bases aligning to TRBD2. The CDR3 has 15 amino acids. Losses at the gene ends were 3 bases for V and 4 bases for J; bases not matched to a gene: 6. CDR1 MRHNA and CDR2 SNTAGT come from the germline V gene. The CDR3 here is CASSEGSGSGETQYF. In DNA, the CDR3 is TGTGCCAGCAGTGAGGGTAGCGGGAGCGGAGAGACCCAGTACTTC.

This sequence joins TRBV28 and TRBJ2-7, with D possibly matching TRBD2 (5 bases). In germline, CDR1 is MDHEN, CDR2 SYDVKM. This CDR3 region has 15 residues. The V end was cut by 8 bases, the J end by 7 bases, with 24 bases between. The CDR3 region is CASRDQASRAIEQYF. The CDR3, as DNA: TGTGCCAGCCGAGACCAGGCTAGCCGGGCTATAGAGCAGTACTTC.

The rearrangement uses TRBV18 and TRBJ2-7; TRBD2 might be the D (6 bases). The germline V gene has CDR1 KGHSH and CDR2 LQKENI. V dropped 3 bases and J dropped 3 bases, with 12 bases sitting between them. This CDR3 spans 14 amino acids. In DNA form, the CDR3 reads TGTGCCAGCTCACCGTCGGGACTCAACTACGAGCAGTACTTC. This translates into CASSPSGLNYEQYF.